The rows below give T cell receptor beta chains drawn from one sample of a study of shared clonotypes between healthy human individuals. Sequencing used immunoSEQ multiplex PCR; TCRdb keeps in-frame clones, though not all of them. Of 800,000 to 1,200,000 clones in the sample, 75% to 85% were seen once. The sample consisted of memory CD4+ T cells from PBMCs. The receptors originated from a man aged 18 to 30 in good health. Some clones in this sample may be carry-over from other donors' samples. The CDR3 runs from the conserved cysteine through the conserved F or W. D genes are given only for firm matches. Clone sizes are given selectively: once, few, many, or a class where the clone is expanded.

d_gene: .; v_gene: TRBV11-2; abundance: .; j_gene: TRBJ2-5; CDR3aa: CASSSLIYDKTQYF; CDR3nt: TGTGCCAGCAGCTCTCTCATATATGATAAGACCCAGTACTTC
d_gene: .; v_gene: TRBV28; abundance: many; j_gene: TRBJ1-2; CDR3aa: CASSFLVVVNGYTF; CDR3nt: TGTGCCAGCAGTTTCCTCGTCGTAGTTAATGGCTACACCTTC
d_gene: .; v_gene: TRBV6-5; abundance: .; j_gene: TRBJ2-5; CDR3aa: CASRPPRETQYF; CDR3nt: TGTGCCAGCAGACCGCCCAGGGAGACCCAGTACTTC
d_gene: .; v_gene: TRBV28; abundance: .; j_gene: TRBJ2-3; CDR3aa: CASSYQDTQYF; CDR3nt: TGTGCCAGCAGCTATCAGGACACGCAGTATTTT
d_gene: .; v_gene: TRBV27; abundance: .; j_gene: TRBJ1-4; CDR3aa: CASREQGANEKLFF; CDR3nt: TGTGCCAGCAGGGAACAGGGAGCTAATGAAAAACTGTTTTTT
d_gene: .; v_gene: TRBV27; abundance: .; j_gene: TRBJ2-3; CDR3aa: CASSLFRDPTPGFTDTQYF; CDR3nt: TGTGCCAGCAGTTTATTTCGGGACCCCACTCCGGGGTTCACAGATACGCAGTATTTT
d_gene: TRBD1; v_gene: TRBV18; abundance: .; j_gene: TRBJ2-5; CDR3aa: CASSPPRQGPETQYF; CDR3nt: TGTGCCAGCTCACCACCGAGACAGGGCCCGGAGACCCAGTACTTC
d_gene: .; v_gene: TRBV5-1; abundance: .; j_gene: TRBJ1-1; CDR3aa: CASSQGWNTEAFF; CDR3nt: TGCGCCAGCAGCCAGGGGTGGAACACTGAAGCTTTCTTT
d_gene: .; v_gene: TRBV6-4; abundance: few; j_gene: TRBJ1-2; CDR3aa: CASSAQPGPQRGYTF; CDR3nt: TGTGCCAGCAGTGCCCAACCGGGTCCCCAGAGGGGCTACACCTTC
d_gene: .; v_gene: TRBV19; abundance: .; j_gene: TRBJ2-1; CDR3aa: CASSIWGSNEQFF; CDR3nt: TGTGCCAGTAGTATTTGGGGATCCAATGAGCAGTTCTTC
d_gene: .; v_gene: TRBV7-8; abundance: .; j_gene: TRBJ1-5; CDR3aa: CASSSSTGEQPQHF; CDR3nt: TGTGCCAGCAGCTCTTCGACGGGTGAGCAGCCCCAGCATTTT
d_gene: .; v_gene: TRBV28; abundance: .; j_gene: TRBJ2-5; CDR3aa: CASARDTSGETQYF; CDR3nt: TGTGCCAGCGCCCGTGACACGTCGGGGGAGACCCAGTACTTC
d_gene: .; v_gene: TRBV6-1; abundance: .; j_gene: TRBJ1-2; CDR3aa: CASSEGGGSGYGYTF; CDR3nt: TGTGCCAGCAGTGAAGGAGGAGGGTCGGGCTATGGCTACACCTTC
d_gene: .; v_gene: TRBV11-2; abundance: once; j_gene: TRBJ1-3; CDR3aa: CASSPTRVGNTIYF; CDR3nt: TGTGCCAGCAGCCCCACCCGGGTAGGAAACACCATATATTTT
d_gene: .; v_gene: TRBV28; abundance: .; j_gene: TRBJ1-5; CDR3aa: CASSSGGGNQPQHF; CDR3nt: TGTGCCAGCAGCTCTGGCGGGGGCAATCAGCCCCAGCATTTT
d_gene: TRBD2; v_gene: TRBV19; abundance: .; j_gene: TRBJ2-5; CDR3aa: CASRILAGVRETQYF; CDR3nt: TGTGCCAGTAGGATACTAGCGGGAGTTCGGGAGACCCAGTACTTC
d_gene: TRBD1; v_gene: TRBV19; abundance: few; j_gene: TRBJ1-1; CDR3aa: CASTKSGGTEAFF; CDR3nt: TGTGCCAGTACTAAGTCAGGGGGCACTGAAGCTTTCTTT
d_gene: TRBD1; v_gene: TRBV19; abundance: .; j_gene: TRBJ2-7; CDR3aa: CASSTGTGSRYEQYF; CDR3nt: TGTGCCAGTAGTACCGGGACAGGGAGTCGATACGAGCAGTACTTC
d_gene: .; v_gene: TRBV6-1; abundance: .; j_gene: TRBJ1-5; CDR3aa: CASRPRVAQPQHF; CDR3nt: TGTGCCAGCAGGCCCAGGGTTGCTCAGCCCCAGCATTTT
d_gene: TRBD1; v_gene: TRBV18; abundance: .; j_gene: TRBJ1-5; CDR3aa: CASSESGQGAGQPQHF; CDR3nt: TGTGCCAGCTCCGAGTCAGGACAGGGGGCTGGGCAGCCCCAGCATTTT
d_gene: .; v_gene: TRBV4-3; abundance: .; j_gene: TRBJ2-1; CDR3aa: CASSRGPGLEQFF; CDR3nt: TGCGCCAGCAGCAGGGGTCCGGGTCTTGAGCAGTTCTTC
d_gene: .; v_gene: TRBV7-2; abundance: .; j_gene: TRBJ2-7; CDR3aa: CASGRPAGEAYEQYF; CDR3nt: TGTGCCAGCGGACGGCCGGCGGGCGAGGCCTACGAGCAGTACTTC
d_gene: .; v_gene: TRBV6-4; abundance: .; j_gene: TRBJ1-2; CDR3aa: CASSENRASGYTF; CDR3nt: TGTGCCAGCAGTGAGAACAGGGCCTCTGGCTACACCTTC
d_gene: .; v_gene: TRBV6-5; abundance: .; j_gene: TRBJ1-5; CDR3aa: CASSWQYNQPQHF; CDR3nt: TGTGCCAGCAGTTGGCAGTACAATCAGCCCCAGCATTTT
d_gene: TRBD2; v_gene: TRBV9; abundance: .; j_gene: TRBJ2-7; CDR3aa: CASSQSAGVKYEQYF; CDR3nt: TGTGCCAGCAGCCAATCAGCGGGAGTAAAATACGAGCAGTACTTC
d_gene: .; v_gene: TRBV7-2; abundance: .; j_gene: TRBJ2-1; CDR3aa: CASSRTTYNEQFF; CDR3nt: TGTGCCAGCAGCAGGACCACTTACAATGAGCAGTTCTTC
d_gene: .; v_gene: TRBV28; abundance: .; j_gene: TRBJ1-6; CDR3aa: CASSGVGNSPLHF; CDR3nt: TGTGCCAGCAGTGGGGTGGGTAATTCACCCCTCCACTTT
d_gene: TRBD1; v_gene: TRBV7-6; abundance: .; j_gene: TRBJ2-7; CDR3aa: CASSSGTGGTEQYF; CDR3nt: TGTGCCAGCAGCTCGGGGACAGGGGGCACCGAGCAGTACTTC
d_gene: .; v_gene: TRBV18; abundance: .; j_gene: TRBJ2-6; CDR3aa: CASSPPVSGANVLTF; CDR3nt: TGTGCCAGCTCACCTCCAGTTTCTGGGGCCAACGTCCTGACTTTC
d_gene: TRBD1; v_gene: TRBV6-5; abundance: .; j_gene: TRBJ2-7; CDR3aa: CASTKGQGNHEQYF; CDR3nt: TGTGCCAGCACGAAAGGACAGGGGAACCACGAGCAGTACTTC
d_gene: .; v_gene: TRBV10-3; abundance: .; j_gene: TRBJ2-5; CDR3aa: CAISEPRAPQETQYF; CDR3nt: TGTGCCATCAGTGAGCCGAGGGCGCCTCAAGAGACCCAGTACTTC
d_gene: TRBD1; v_gene: TRBV7-8; abundance: .; j_gene: TRBJ2-7; CDR3aa: CASSLRDRSYEQYF; CDR3nt: TGTGCCAGCAGTCTACGGGACAGGAGCTACGAGCAGTACTTC
d_gene: TRBD2; v_gene: TRBV5-5; abundance: few; j_gene: TRBJ2-1; CDR3aa: CASSRTSGNEQFF; CDR3nt: TGTGCCAGCAGCCGGACTAGTGGCAATGAGCAGTTCTTC
d_gene: .; v_gene: TRBV5-1; abundance: .; j_gene: TRBJ2-7; CDR3aa: CASSLVAGSTMGEQYF; CDR3nt: TGCGCCAGCAGCTTGGTGGCGGGATCTACTATGGGGGAGCAGTACTTC
d_gene: TRBD2; v_gene: TRBV7-9; abundance: .; j_gene: TRBJ2-7; CDR3aa: CASSQQRELSYEQYF; CDR3nt: TGTGCCAGCAGCCAGCAGCGGGAACTTTCTTACGAGCAGTACTTC
d_gene: .; v_gene: TRBV5-1; abundance: few; j_gene: TRBJ2-7; CDR3aa: CASSLDWREQYF; CDR3nt: TGCGCCAGCAGCTTGGATTGGCGGGAGCAGTACTTC
d_gene: .; v_gene: TRBV28; abundance: .; j_gene: TRBJ2-5; CDR3aa: CASKGGGFPETQYF; CDR3nt: TGTGCCAGCAAAGGGGGGGGGTTTCCAGAGACCCAGTACTTC